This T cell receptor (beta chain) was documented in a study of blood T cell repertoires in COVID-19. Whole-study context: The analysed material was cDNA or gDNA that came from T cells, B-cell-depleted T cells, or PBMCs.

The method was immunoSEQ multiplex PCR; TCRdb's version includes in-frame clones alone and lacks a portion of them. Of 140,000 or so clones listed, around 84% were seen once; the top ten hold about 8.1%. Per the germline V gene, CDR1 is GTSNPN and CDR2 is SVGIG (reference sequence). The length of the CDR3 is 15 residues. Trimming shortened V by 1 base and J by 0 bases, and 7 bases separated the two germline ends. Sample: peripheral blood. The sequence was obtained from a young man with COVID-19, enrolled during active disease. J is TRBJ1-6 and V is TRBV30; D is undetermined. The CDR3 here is CAWSGVNSYNSPLHF. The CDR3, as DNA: TGTGCCTGGAGTGGCGTGAACTCCTATAATTCACCCCTCCACTTT.